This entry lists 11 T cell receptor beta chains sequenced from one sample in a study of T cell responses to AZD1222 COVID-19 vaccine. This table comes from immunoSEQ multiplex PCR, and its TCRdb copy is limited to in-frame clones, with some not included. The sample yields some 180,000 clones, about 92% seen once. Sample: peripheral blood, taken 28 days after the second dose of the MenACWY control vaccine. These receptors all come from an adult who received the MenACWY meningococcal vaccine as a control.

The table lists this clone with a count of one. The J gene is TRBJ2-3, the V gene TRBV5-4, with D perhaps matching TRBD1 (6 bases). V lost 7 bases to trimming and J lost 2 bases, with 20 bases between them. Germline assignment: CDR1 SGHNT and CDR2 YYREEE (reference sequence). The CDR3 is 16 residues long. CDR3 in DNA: TGTGCCAGCTTCAGAACTGTCGGACAGAACACAGATACGCAGTATTTT. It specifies CASFRTVGQNTDTQYF.

The DNA for the CDR3 is TGTGCTAGTGCCCCCCCGGGACTACTCCCTACCATTCAGTACTTC. It is translated as CASAPPGLLPTIQYF. This chain uses TRBV12-5 with TRBJ2-4; 7 bases agree with TRBD2. V lost 7 bases and J lost 9; bases outside the gene matches: 15. The CDR3 sequence is 15 residues long. Germline CDR1 and CDR2: LGHNT and FRNRAP.

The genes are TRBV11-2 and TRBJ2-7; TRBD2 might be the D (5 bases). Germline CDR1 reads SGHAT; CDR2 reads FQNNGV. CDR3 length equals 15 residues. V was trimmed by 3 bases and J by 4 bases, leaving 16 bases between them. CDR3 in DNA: TGTGCCAGCAGCTTTGGCCCCTTGGGCGGGTACGAGCAGTACTTC. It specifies CASSFGPLGGYEQYF.

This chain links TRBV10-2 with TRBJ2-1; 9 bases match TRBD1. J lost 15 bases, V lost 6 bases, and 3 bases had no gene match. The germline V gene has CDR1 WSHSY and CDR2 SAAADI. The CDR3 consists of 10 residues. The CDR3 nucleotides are TGCGCCAGCAGGACAGGGGGGTGGTTCTTC. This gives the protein CASRTGGWFF.

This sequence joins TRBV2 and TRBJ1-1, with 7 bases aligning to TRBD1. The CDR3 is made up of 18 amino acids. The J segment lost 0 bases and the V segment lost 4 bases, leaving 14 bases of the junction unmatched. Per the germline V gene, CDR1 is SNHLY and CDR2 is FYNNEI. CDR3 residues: CASSGWSGGGKMNTEAFF. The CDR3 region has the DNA TGTGCCAGCAGTGGATGGAGTGGAGGGGGCAAGATGAACACTGAAGCTTTCTTT.

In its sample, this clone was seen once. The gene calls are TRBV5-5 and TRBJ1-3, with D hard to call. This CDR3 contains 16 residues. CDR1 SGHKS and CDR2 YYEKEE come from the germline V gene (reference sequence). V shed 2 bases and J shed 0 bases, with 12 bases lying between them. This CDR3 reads CASSFGWGTSGNTIYF. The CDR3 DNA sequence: TGTGCCAGCAGCTTTGGTTGGGGTACCTCTGGAAACACCATATATTTT.

CDR3 DNA: TGCAGCGTTGCGTACAGGGGGCGAAATGGCTACACCTTC. Translation: CSVAYRGRNGYTF. The chain joins TRBV29-1 to TRBJ1-2; TRBD1 aligns across 9 bases. The germline V gene has CDR1 SQVTM and CDR2 ANQGSEA. This CDR3 is built from 13 residues. The junction had 6 bases not matched to a gene; V was cut back by 4 bases and J by 6 bases.

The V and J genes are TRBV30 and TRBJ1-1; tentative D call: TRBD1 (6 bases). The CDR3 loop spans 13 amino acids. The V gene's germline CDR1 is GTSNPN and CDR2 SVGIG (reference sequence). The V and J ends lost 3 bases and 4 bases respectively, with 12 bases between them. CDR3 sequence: CAWRRGLGTEAFF. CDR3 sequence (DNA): TGTGCCTGGAGGAGGGGGTTAGGCACTGAAGCTTTCTTT. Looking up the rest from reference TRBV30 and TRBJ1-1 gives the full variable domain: SQTIHQWPATLVQPVGSPLSLECTVEGTSNPNLYWYRQAAGRGLQLLFYSVGIGQISSEVPQNLSASRPQDRQFILSSKKLLLSDSGFYLCAWRRGLGTEAFFGQGTRLTVV.

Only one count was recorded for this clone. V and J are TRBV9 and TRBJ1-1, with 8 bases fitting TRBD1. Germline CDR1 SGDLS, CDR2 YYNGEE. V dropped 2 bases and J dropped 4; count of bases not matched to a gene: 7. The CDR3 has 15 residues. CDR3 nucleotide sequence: TGTGCCAGCAGCGTGACGACAGGGGCGACCACTGAAGCTTTCTTT. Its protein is CASSVTTGATTEAFF.

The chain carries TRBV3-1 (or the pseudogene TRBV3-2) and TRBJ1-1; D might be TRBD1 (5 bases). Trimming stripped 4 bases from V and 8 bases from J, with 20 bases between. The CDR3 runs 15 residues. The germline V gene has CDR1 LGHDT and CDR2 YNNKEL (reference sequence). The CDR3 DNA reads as TGTGCCAGCAGCCCACGAGGGCAGGGAACATCGGAAGCTTTCTTT. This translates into CASSPRGQGTSEAFF.

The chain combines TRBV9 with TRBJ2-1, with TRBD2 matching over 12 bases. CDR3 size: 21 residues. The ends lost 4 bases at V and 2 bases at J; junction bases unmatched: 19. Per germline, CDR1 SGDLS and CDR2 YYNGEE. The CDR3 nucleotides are TGTGCCAGCAGCTCGCGTCGAGATCCTAGCGGGAGGGAAAAGGCCTACAATGAGCAGTTCTTC. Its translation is CASSSRRDPSGREKAYNEQFF.